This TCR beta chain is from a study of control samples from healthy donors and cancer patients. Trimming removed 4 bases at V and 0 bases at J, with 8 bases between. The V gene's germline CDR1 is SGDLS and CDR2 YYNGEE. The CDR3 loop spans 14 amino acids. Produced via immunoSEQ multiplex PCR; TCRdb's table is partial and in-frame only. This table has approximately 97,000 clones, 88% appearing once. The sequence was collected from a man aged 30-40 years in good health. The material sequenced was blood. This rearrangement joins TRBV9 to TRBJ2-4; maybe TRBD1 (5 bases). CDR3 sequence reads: CASSQGSAKNIQYF. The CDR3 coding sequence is TGTGCCAGCAGCCAGGGCTCAGCCAAAAACATTCAGTACTTC. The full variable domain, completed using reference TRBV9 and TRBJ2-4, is DSGVTQTPKHLITATGQRVTLRCSPRSGDLSVYWYQQSLDQGLQFLIQYYNGEERAKGNILERFSAQQFPDLHSELNLSSLELGDSALYFCASSQGSAKNIQYFGAGTRLSVL.